This T cell receptor (beta chain) was identified in a study of immune evolution from preneoplasia to lung adenocarcinoma. Profiling relied on immunoSEQ multiplex PCR, and the TCRdb table lists in-frame clones only, not all of them. The sample has 6,000 to 10,000 clones; approximately 78% are singletons. CDR1 is SGHDT, CDR2 YYEEEE, per germline. The V gene end was trimmed by 2 bases and the J gene end by 2 bases; junction bases not matched to a gene: 9. CDR3 length: 16 amino acids. The chain combines TRBV5-6 with TRBJ1-1; 7 bases map to TRBD1. The specimen sequenced was FFPE adjacent normal lung tissue. This TCR was sampled from a person between 65 and 79 years old with lung adenocarcinoma. CDR3 DNA: TGTGCCAGCAGCTTCGAGAGGACAGGCGAAAACACTGAAGCTTTCTTT. Translated: CASSFERTGENTEAFF.